This TCR beta chain was identified in a study of Ad26.COV2.S vaccination and SARS-CoV-2 variants. Background on the study: COV1001, an Ad26.COV2.S trial, supplied this vaccine-arm donor. Donor got 5x10^10 or 1x10^11 viral particles of Ad26.COV2.S. Whole-study results and caveats: Vaccine and placebo recipients had comparable breadth of non-spike TCRs. Relative to placebo recipients, vaccine recipients exhibited elevated spike-specific TCR breadth.

The method was immunoSEQ multiplex PCR; TCRdb's version includes in-frame clones alone and lacks a portion of them. The sample contains 300,000 to 400,000 clones, around four fifths of which appear only once. Sample treatment: approximately 18 received Ad26.COV2.S at low or high dose, single or two shots; about 5 received placebo; per-sample allocation not given. Samples analyzed were those drawn on day 63 after the first vaccine or placebo injection. On this clone: Antigen unknown.

The V gene's germline CDR1 is LNHNV and CDR2 YYDKDF (reference sequence). Trimming at V came to 1 base and at J to 10 bases, leaving 12 bases not matched to a gene. This CDR3 has 16 amino acids. The clonotype comes from a person aged 18-65 years who received the Ad26.COV2.S COVID-19 vaccine or a placebo. The gene calls are TRBV15 and TRBJ1-5, with 8 bases fitting TRBD1. The starting material was peripheral blood, obtained in a trial of Ad26.COV2.S vaccine versus placebo. CDR3 amino acids: CATSRGRTGSLLPQHF. The CDR3 DNA follows: TGTGCCACCAGCAGAGGCCGGACAGGGAGTTTACTCCCCCAGCATTTT. Using reference TRBV15 and TRBJ1-5 for the parts outside the CDR3, the full variable domain is DAMVIQNPRYQVTQFGKPVTLSCSQTLNHNVMYWYQQKSSQAPKLLFHYYDKDFNNEADTPDNFQSRRPNTSFCFLDIRSPGLGDTAMYLCATSRGRTGSLLPQHFGDGTRLSIL.